This T cell receptor beta chain was found in a study of tumor-infiltrating lymphocytes in oesophageal squamous cell carcinoma. TCRdb called the PCR reads again in MiXCR, with one record for every CDR3 protein. The sample has thousands of distinct CDR3 sequences; approximately 14% are singletons. This CDR3 has 14 residues. The trim removed 10 bases at V and 5 bases at J, leaving 8 bases unmatched. Looked up from germline, CDR1 is MDHEN and CDR2 is SYDVKM. There are many counts of this clonotype. J is TRBJ1-5 and V is TRBV28, with 10 bases lining up with TRBD1. This TCR came from a male donor with esophageal squamous cell carcinoma. The sequenced sample consisted of esophageal tumor tissue. This chain's CDR3 is CATTRDRGYQPQHF. The CDR3 DNA follows: TGTGCCACCACTCGGGACAGGGGTTATCAGCCCCAGCATTTT.